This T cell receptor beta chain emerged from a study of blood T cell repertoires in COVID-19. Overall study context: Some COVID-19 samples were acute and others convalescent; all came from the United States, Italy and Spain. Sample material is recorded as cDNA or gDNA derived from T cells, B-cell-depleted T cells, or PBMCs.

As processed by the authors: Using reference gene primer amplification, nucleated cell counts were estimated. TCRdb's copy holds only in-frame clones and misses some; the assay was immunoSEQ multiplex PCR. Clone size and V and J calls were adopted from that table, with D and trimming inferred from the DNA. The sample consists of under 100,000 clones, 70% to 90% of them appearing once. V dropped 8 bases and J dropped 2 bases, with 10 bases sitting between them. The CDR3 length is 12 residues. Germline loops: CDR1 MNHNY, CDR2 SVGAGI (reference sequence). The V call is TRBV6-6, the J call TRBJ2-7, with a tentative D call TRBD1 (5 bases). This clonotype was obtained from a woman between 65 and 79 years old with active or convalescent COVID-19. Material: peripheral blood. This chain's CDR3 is CASGAGPYEQYF. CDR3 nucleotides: TGTGCCAGCGGGGCAGGGCCCTACGAGCAGTACTTC.